This passage covers 32 T cell receptor beta chains from one sample sequenced in a study of T cells in Graves' hyperthyroidism and ophthalmopathy. RNA transcripts served as the template for amplifying TCR beta CDR3 regions. RT-PCR in the first round (using the HTBI primer set) targeted the TCR CDR3. TCRdb used MiXCR to reprocess the multiplex PCR reads, holding one entry per CDR3 protein. The sample lists some 770,000 distinct CDR3 sequences; about a sixth were seen once. Sample: blood. These receptors originate from a man between 18 and 29 years old with Graves' hyperthyroidism.

This clonotype was detected many times. The chain couples TRBV7-9 to TRBJ2-7; 8 bases agree with TRBD2. Germline V gene sequence: CDR1 SEHNR, CDR2 FQNEAQ (reference sequence). V lost 2 bases, J lost 5 bases, and 8 bases stayed unmatched. This CDR3 has 15 residues. The DNA of the CDR3 is TGTGCCAGCAGCTTAAGAAGCGGGAGTTCAGACGAGCAGTACTTC. This sequence encodes CASSLRSGSSDEQYF.

The chain combines TRBV7-9 with TRBJ1-1; no definite D call. The CDR3 has 15 residues. The germline gives CDR1 SEHNR, CDR2 FQNEAQ (reference sequence). Trimming shortened V by 5 bases and J by 1 base, and 14 bases separated the two germline ends. In nucleotides, the CDR3 is TGTGCCAGCAGCCTCCCCCTGGGAGGGAACACTGAAGCTTTCTTT. Its translation: CASSLPLGGNTEAFF.

There are many counts of this clonotype. J is TRBJ1-2 and V is TRBV28, with D maybe TRBD1 (5 bases). Germline V gene data show CDR1 as MDHEN and CDR2 as SYDVKM. The V end lost 8 bases, the J end lost 4 bases, and 26 bases lay between the germline ends. This CDR3 is 17 amino acids long. The CDR3 DNA sequence: TGTGCCAGCTACCCCCTGGCAGGGTCCGCTCGTCTCTATGGCTACACCTTC. Its translation: CASYPLAGSARLYGYTF.

This clonotype showed up many times. The chain joins TRBV2 to TRBJ2-7, with a weak D call TRBD1 (6 bases). The CDR3 totals 16 residues. Trimming left V 6 bases short and J 0 bases short, with 18 bases between. Per the germline V gene, CDR1 is SNHLY and CDR2 is FYNNEI. The CDR3 DNA reads as TGTGCCAGCAGAGTTTCCCGGGACAAGAGCTCCTACGAGCAGTACTTC. As protein: CASRVSRDKSSYEQYF.

This clonotype was observed a few times. The J gene is TRBJ2-7, the V gene TRBV19; D is undetermined. CDR3 length: 15 residues. V was pared by 5 bases and J by 0 bases, with 14 bases between. Germline V CDR1 and CDR2: LNHDA, SQIVND (reference sequence). CDR3 loop: CASSLVGSPSYEQYF. The CDR3 bases are TGTGCCAGTAGTCTTGTAGGGTCACCCTCCTACGAGCAGTACTTC.

The chain links TRBV18 to TRBJ2-4; D may be TRBD2 (6 bases). Germline-derived CDR1 and CDR2 are KGHSH and LQKENI. The CDR3 length is 15 residues. V gave up 3 bases and J gave up 3 bases, with 12 bases separating them. The CDR3 region is CASSPRGGVKNIQYF. In DNA form, the CDR3 reads TGTGCCAGCTCACCCCGGGGAGGAGTCAAAAACATTCAGTACTTC.

Of note for this clonotype: One end of the junction does not line up with germline, which may come from a read error. The rearrangement uses TRBV19 and TRBJ1-1; D is unclear. The CDR3 loop spans 12 amino acids. Germline V gene sequence: CDR1 LNHDA, CDR2 SQIVND (reference sequence). CDR3 sequence reads: CASISANTDAFF. The CDR3 region has the DNA TGTGCCAGTATTTCAGCGAACACTGATGCTTTCTTT.

This clonotype was counted only a few times. The chain has TRBV7-9 and TRBJ1-1; D ambiguous. The CDR3 has 14 residues. Deletions cut 5 bases from V and 0 bases from J, with 10 bases between. Germline V gives CDR1 SEHNR, CDR2 FQNEAQ (reference sequence). This CDR3 reads CASSHPPLNTEAFF. CDR3 nucleotide sequence: TGTGCCAGCAGCCACCCACCCTTGAACACTGAAGCTTTCTTT.

The rearrangement uses TRBV29-1 and TRBJ2-7; D remains unclear. Trimming removed 2 bases at V and 1 base at J, with 9 bases between. Germline values: CDR1 SQVTM, CDR2 ANQGSEA. The CDR3 has 13 residues. The CDR3 protein is CSVEFTDSYEQYF. The CDR3 coding sequence is TGCAGCGTTGAATTCACCGATTCCTACGAGCAGTACTTC.

This chain uses TRBV6-2 or TRBV6-3 with TRBJ2-7, with 7 bases identical to TRBD2. Germline V CDR1 and CDR2: MNHEY, SVGEGT. With 5 bases clipped from V and 2 bases from J, the junction kept 3 bases outside the gene matches. The CDR3 covers 13 residues. The CDR3 DNA reads as TGTGCCAGCAGTGGCAGCGGGACCTACGAGCAGTACTTC. As protein: CASSGSGTYEQYF.

The table lists this clonotype with a few counts. This chain joins TRBV4-1 and TRBJ1-6; no clear D. The CDR3 has 15 amino acids. Trimming pared 4 bases from V and 6 bases from J, leaving 13 bases between. Germline CDR1 and CDR2: MGHRA and YSYEKL. Here the CDR3 reads CASSLRADGNSPLHF. CDR3 sequence (DNA): TGCGCCAGCAGCCTCCGGGCGGACGGTAATTCACCCCTCCACTTT.

This clonotype was seen a handful of times. V gene TRBV6-1 combines with J gene TRBJ2-2; 8 positions agree with TRBD1. Per germline, CDR1 MNHNS and CDR2 SASEGT. Losses at the gene ends were 6 bases for V and 4 bases for J; bases not matched to a gene: 7. The CDR3 totals 15 residues. The CDR3 here is CASRSGTGPTGELFF. The CDR3 DNA sequence: TGTGCCAGCAGATCCGGGACAGGTCCCACCGGGGAGCTGTTTTTT.

This chain uses TRBV7-6 with TRBJ2-3, with 16 bases matching TRBD2. The CDR3 contains 19 residues. Germline V gives CDR1 SGHVS, CDR2 FNYEAQ. Trimming at V came to 2 bases and at J to 8 bases, leaving 13 bases not matched to a gene. The CDR3 DNA is TGTGCCAGCAGCTTAAGGTCGACCGGGACTAGCGGGGGGGCGGGTACGCAGTATTTT. It is translated as CASSLRSTGTSGGAGTQYF.

The V and J genes are TRBV19 and TRBJ2-7; the match to TRBD2 covers 11 bases. This CDR3 is built from 17 residues. After removal of 7 bases from V and 4 bases from J, the junction contained 15 bases not matched to a gene. CDR1 LNHDA and CDR2 SQIVND come from the germline V gene (reference sequence). This CDR3 reads CASISTRLAGMTYEQYF. In DNA form, the CDR3 reads TGTGCCAGTATTTCTACCAGACTAGCGGGGATGACTTACGAGCAGTACTTC.

This clonotype has a handful of counts. The chain links TRBV15 to TRBJ2-2; possible D gene TRBD2, 5 bases. This CDR3 has 16 amino acids. V was pared by 3 bases and J by 1 base, with 12 bases between. In germline, CDR1 is LNHNV, CDR2 YYDKDF (reference sequence). The CDR3 sequence is CATSSPGGRNTGELFF. CDR3 DNA: TGTGCCACCAGCAGTCCGGGCGGGCGGAACACCGGGGAGCTGTTTTTT.

The gene calls are TRBV7-3 and TRBJ2-1; unclear D gene. Germline CDR1 and CDR2: SGHTA and FQGTGA. V was cut by 1 base and J by 7 bases, with 11 bases left in between. CDR3 size: 14 residues. In nucleotides, the CDR3 is TGTGCCAGCAGCTTAATGGTGGTGAGGAATGAGCAGTTCTTC. It encodes CASSLMVVRNEQFF.

V is TRBV2 and J is TRBJ2-7, with 13 bases identical to TRBD2. The CDR3 has 15 amino acids. V lost 6 bases and J lost 6; bases outside the gene matches: 8. The germline gives CDR1 SNHLY, CDR2 FYNNEI. The CDR3 coding sequence is TGTGCCAGCAGGAGGACTAGCGGGAGTTACGGCGAGCAGTACTTC. This codes for CASRRTSGSYGEQYF.

This clonotype occurred many times. The rearrangement links TRBV30 to TRBJ2-6; no firm D call. In germline, CDR1 is GTSNPN, CDR2 SVGIG (reference sequence). The CDR3 runs 13 residues. V dropped 6 bases and J dropped 3 bases, with 9 bases sitting between them. The CDR3 is CACLKFGANVLTF. In nucleotides, the CDR3 is TGTGCCTGCTTGAAGTTTGGGGCCAACGTCCTGACTTTC.

The V and J genes are TRBV28 and TRBJ2-7; D not certain. The V gene's germline CDR1 is MDHEN and CDR2 SYDVKM. Trimming stripped 5 bases from V and 3 bases from J, with 11 bases between. The length of the CDR3 is 13 residues. The CDR3 sequence: CASSPPSLYEQYF. CDR3 sequence (DNA): TGTGCCAGCAGTCCCCCCTCCCTCTACGAGCAGTACTTC. The full variable domain, its missing parts supplied by reference TRBV28 and TRBJ2-7, is DVKVTQSSRYLVKRTGEKVFLECVQDMDHENMFWYRQDPGLGLRLIYFSYDVKMKEKGDIPEGYSVSREKKERFSLILESASTNQTSMYLCASSPPSLYEQYFGPGTRLTVT.

This clonotype has a handful of counts. The chain is built from TRBV11-3 and TRBJ2-1; 16 bases map to TRBD2. Germline loops: CDR1 SGHNT, CDR2 YENEEA. The CDR3 covers 16 residues. V lost 5 bases and J lost 10; bases outside the gene matches: 8. This CDR3 is CASSQAGTSGGVEQFF. CDR3 coding DNA: TGTGCCAGCAGCCAAGCCGGGACTAGCGGGGGGGTGGAGCAGTTCTTC.

As regards this clonotype: A much bigger clone sits one base away, suggesting this may be a read error. CDR3 in DNA: TGTGTCAGCAGGCGGGACTCCTACGAGCAGTACTTC. Its protein is CVSRRDSYEQYF. The J gene is TRBJ2-7, the V gene TRBV2; the D gene is possibly TRBD2 (6 bases). The CDR3 totals 12 residues. Germline V gene sequence: CDR1 SNHLY, CDR2 FYNNEI.

This clonotype came up many times. V and J are TRBV27 and TRBJ1-1; the D is unclear. Trimming shortened V by 0 bases and J by 1 base, and 6 bases separated the two germline ends. Per the germline V gene, CDR1 is MNHEY and CDR2 is SMNVEV (reference sequence). This CDR3 has 14 residues. The CDR3: CASSLSGRNTEAFF. CDR3 nucleotides: TGTGCCAGCAGTTTATCGGGAAGGAACACTGAAGCTTTCTTT.

The chain has TRBV7-9 and TRBJ2-1; perhaps TRBD2 as D (5 bases). The germline V and J ends were trimmed by 5 bases and 6 bases, with 14 bases remaining between them. CDR1 is SEHNR and CDR2 is FQNEAQ in the germline V gene (reference sequence). The CDR3 extends over 14 amino acids. CDR3 DNA: TGTGCCAGCAGCCACCCAAAGAGCGGCAATGAGCAGTTCTTC. Protein: CASSHPKSGNEQFF.

This clonotype was observed at least ten times. This chain joins TRBV28 and TRBJ2-7; TRBD2 might be the D (6 bases). Germline CDR1 MDHEN, CDR2 SYDVKM. This CDR3 is built from 15 residues. The V end was cut by 10 bases, the J end by 3 bases, with 22 bases between. CDR3 region: CAIRDFSLGGYEQYF. CDR3 in DNA: TGTGCCATCCGGGACTTCTCCTTGGGGGGCTACGAGCAGTACTTC.

The chain carries TRBV5-5 and TRBJ1-5, with D perhaps matching TRBD1 (5 bases). The germline gives CDR1 SGHKS, CDR2 YYEKEE (reference sequence). The CDR3 spans 16 residues. V was clipped by 0 bases and J by 8 bases, with 18 bases between them. This CDR3 is CASSLAQGGGSKPQHF. The CDR3 DNA reads TGTGCCAGCAGCTTGGCTCAGGGAGGTGGTAGTAAGCCCCAGCATTTT.

This clonotype was counted a few times. A read error is the likely source, as a far larger clone sits one nucleotide away. V and J are TRBV28 and TRBJ2-7, with 8 nucleotides matching TRBD2. The germline V gene encodes CDR1 MDHEN and CDR2 SYDVKM. This CDR3 spans 13 amino acids. CDR3 in amino acids: CASTPGGSYERYF. DNA for the CDR3: TGTGCCAGCACCCCGGGGGGGTCCTACGAGCGGTACTTC.

The rearrangement joins TRBV10-2 to TRBJ2-5; D may be TRBD2 (5 bases). The CDR3 is 12 amino acids. In germline, CDR1 is WSHSY, CDR2 SAAADI. V was shortened by 4 bases and J by 12 bases, with 15 bases between the two germline ends. The CDR3 nucleotides are TGCGCCAGCAGTGGGCCTTCTCTGAGGGAGTACTTC. This sequence encodes CASSGPSLREYF.

The table lists this clonotype with a few counts. The chain couples TRBV19 to TRBJ2-7; D uncertain. V lost 2 bases and J 7 bases, leaving 9 bases between the germline ends. Per germline, CDR1 LNHDA and CDR2 SQIVND (reference sequence). This CDR3 contains 12 residues. DNA for the CDR3: TGTGCCAGTAGTATACCCCTGAGGGAGCAGTACTTC. Translating it yields CASSIPLREQYF.

This clonotype was detected a few times. CDR3 in DNA: TGTGCCACCAGCAGAGACCCGGGAACTGGAAACACCATATATTTT. Its translation: CATSRDPGTGNTIYF. The V call is TRBV15, the J call TRBJ1-3; no clear D. V dropped 0 bases and J dropped 2 bases, with 8 bases sitting between them. Germline V gene data show CDR1 as LNHNV and CDR2 as YYDKDF (reference sequence). The length of the CDR3 is 15 residues.

This clonotype was seen a few times. J is TRBJ2-5 and V is TRBV5-1; 7 bases are a match to TRBD1. The trim removed 3 bases at V and 4 bases at J, leaving 12 bases unmatched. The CDR3 covers 16 residues. Germline V gene sequence: CDR1 SGHRS, CDR2 YFSETQ. CDR3 amino acids: CASSSDPTGALETQYF. CDR3 coding DNA: TGCGCCAGCAGCTCGGACCCAACAGGGGCGTTAGAGACCCAGTACTTC.

This clonotype was counted many times. The junction shows a germline mismatch at one end, possibly a read error. This chain joins TRBV7-3 and TRBJ2-7; 9 nucleotides agree with TRBD2. CDR1 and CDR2 (germline): SGHTA, FQGTGA. This CDR3 is built from 15 residues. The CDR3 protein is CASSASGTSSDEQYF. In DNA, the CDR3 is TGTGCCAGCAGCGCCTCCGGGACTAGCTCCGACGAGCAGTACTTC.

This clonotype came up once. The chain couples TRBV5-1 to TRBJ1-2; D possibly corresponds to TRBD1 (6 bases). Looked up from germline, CDR1 is SGHRS and CDR2 is YFSETQ. V lost 4 bases, J lost 4 bases, and 17 bases lay in between. This CDR3 region has 15 residues. CDR3 amino acids: CASSQTTGPLYGYTF. As DNA, the CDR3 is TGCGCCAGCAGCCAAACGACAGGCCCCCTCTATGGCTACACCTTC.